The rows below give T cell receptor beta chains drawn from one sample of a study of T-cell reconstitution after alpha-beta-depleted transplantation in children. TCRdb called the PCR reads again in MiXCR, with one record for every CDR3 protein. This table holds some 200,000 distinct CDR3 sequences, roughly 15% found once. Material: PBMCs from the stem cell graft donor, obtained from the stem cell graft. These receptors were collected from a human donor who donated a stem cell graft to a child with acute lymphoblastic leukemia. Both conserved end residues are part of each CDR3. Each record gives: J gene, V gene, D gene, clone size, CDR3 DNA, CDR3 protein. D genes are given only for firm matches. Not every row has a clone size; where given, it reads once, few, many or a size class.

j_gene: TRBJ2-1
v_gene: TRBV5-1
d_gene: TRBD2
abundance: many
CDR3nt: TGCGCCAGCATGAGTCTAGCGGGAGATGAGCAGTTCTTC
CDR3aa: CASMSLAGDEQFF

j_gene: TRBJ1-4
v_gene: TRBV28
d_gene: NA
abundance: many
CDR3nt: TGTGCCAGCACCCAATCAGGGGCGGGGGAAAAACTGTTTTTT
CDR3aa: CASTQSGAGEKLFF

j_gene: TRBJ2-1
v_gene: TRBV20-1
d_gene: NA
abundance: few
CDR3nt: TGCAGTGCTAGGGAGTCCTACAATGAGCAGTTCTTC
CDR3aa: CSARESYNEQFF

j_gene: TRBJ1-1
v_gene: TRBV12-3/TRBV12-4
d_gene: NA
abundance: NA
CDR3nt: TGTGCCAGCAGTCGAAAGGGGTCAGGACGGGGGGCTGGTGAAGCTTTCTTT
CDR3aa: CASSRKGSGRGAGEAFF

j_gene: TRBJ1-3
v_gene: TRBV6-5
d_gene: NA
abundance: many
CDR3nt: TGTGCCAGCAGTTACTCCAGGGTATACGGAAACACCATATATTTT
CDR3aa: CASSYSRVYGNTIYF

j_gene: TRBJ2-7
v_gene: TRBV5-1
d_gene: NA
abundance: many
CDR3nt: TGCGCCAGCAGCTTATCAGGGCGAAGCTCCTACGAGCAGTACTTC
CDR3aa: CASSLSGRSSYEQYF

j_gene: TRBJ1-3
v_gene: TRBV20-1
d_gene: NA
abundance: NA
CDR3nt: TGCAGTGCTAGACCTTTCCGGGGGGGGGTTCAGGGAAACACCATATATTTT
CDR3aa: CSARPFRGGVQGNTIYF

j_gene: TRBJ2-7
v_gene: TRBV11-2
d_gene: TRBD2
abundance: NA
CDR3nt: TGTGCCAGCAGCCCGGGGACTAGCGGGAATTTCTACGAGCAGTACTTC
CDR3aa: CASSPGTSGNFYEQYF

j_gene: TRBJ2-1
v_gene: TRBV11-2
d_gene: NA
abundance: many
CDR3nt: TGTGCCAGCTACGAGGGGAAGCATGAGCAGTTCTTC
CDR3aa: CASYEGKHEQFF

j_gene: TRBJ1-1
v_gene: TRBV6-5
d_gene: TRBD1
abundance: many
CDR3nt: TGTGCCAGCAGTCGACAGGGGATGAACACTGAAGCTTTCTTT
CDR3aa: CASSRQGMNTEAFF

j_gene: TRBJ2-7
v_gene: TRBV10-2
d_gene: TRBD2
abundance: many
CDR3nt: TGCGCCAGCAAATCTAGCGGGAGGAGGTACGAGCAGTACTTC
CDR3aa: CASKSSGRRYEQYF

j_gene: TRBJ2-7
v_gene: TRBV12-3/TRBV12-4
d_gene: NA
abundance: many
CDR3nt: TGTGCCAGCAGTTTAAGGGACGGCTACGAGCAGTACTTC
CDR3aa: CASSLRDGYEQYF

j_gene: TRBJ1-5
v_gene: TRBV6-1
d_gene: NA
abundance: many
CDR3nt: TGTGCCAGCAGTGAAAGTGGGGCAGGCCATCAGCCCCAGCATTTT
CDR3aa: CASSESGAGHQPQHF

j_gene: TRBJ2-2
v_gene: TRBV11-2
d_gene: NA
abundance: many
CDR3nt: TGTGCCAGCAGCTTAGGGACGACGAACGGCGGGGAGCTGTTTTTT
CDR3aa: CASSLGTTNGGELFF

j_gene: TRBJ2-1
v_gene: TRBV5-1
d_gene: TRBD2
abundance: many
CDR3nt: TGCGCCAGCAGCTACGGACTAGCGGGAGAGGGGAAGTACTACAATGAGCAGTTCTTC
CDR3aa: CASSYGLAGEGKYYNEQFF

j_gene: TRBJ2-2
v_gene: TRBV11-1
d_gene: TRBD1
abundance: many
CDR3nt: TGTGCCAGCAGTTACTCCGGGACAGGGGTGATCACCGGGGAGCTGTTTTTT
CDR3aa: CASSYSGTGVITGELFF

j_gene: TRBJ1-1
v_gene: TRBV12-3/TRBV12-4
d_gene: TRBD1
abundance: many
CDR3nt: TGTGCCAGCAGTTTCCCAGGGGGCCCGAACACTGAAGCTTTCTTT
CDR3aa: CASSFPGGPNTEAFF

j_gene: TRBJ1-4
v_gene: TRBV7-8
d_gene: NA
abundance: NA
CDR3nt: TGTGCCAGCAGCTTGGGAGGGAATGCAAAACTGTTTTTT
CDR3aa: CASSLGGNAKLFF

j_gene: TRBJ2-1
v_gene: TRBV7-9
d_gene: NA
abundance: many
CDR3nt: TGTGCCAGCAGCTCGAGCCGGGACCGGAACCCCCGGGAGTTCTTC
CDR3aa: CASSSSRDRNPREFF

j_gene: TRBJ2-1
v_gene: TRBV18
d_gene: NA
abundance: few
CDR3nt: TGTGCCAGCTCACCCTCGGGCGGGGTGTACAATGAGCAGTTCTTC
CDR3aa: CASSPSGGVYNEQFF

j_gene: TRBJ2-1
v_gene: TRBV20-1
d_gene: NA
abundance: many
CDR3nt: TGCAGTGCTAGTACCGGCAATGAGCAGTTCTTC
CDR3aa: CSASTGNEQFF

j_gene: TRBJ2-1
v_gene: TRBV5-1
d_gene: TRBD1
abundance: many
CDR3nt: TGCGCCAGCAGCTTGACAGGGGGAAGGCTCGAGCAGTTCTTC
CDR3aa: CASSLTGGRLEQFF

j_gene: TRBJ1-1
v_gene: TRBV7-8
d_gene: NA
abundance: NA
CDR3nt: TGTGCCAGCCCACCTAGTGGGGCGGTGAACACTGAAGCTTTCTTT
CDR3aa: CASPPSGAVNTEAFF

j_gene: TRBJ2-1
v_gene: TRBV12-3/TRBV12-4
d_gene: NA
abundance: many
CDR3nt: TGTGCCAGCAGTTGGAAGGTTGGCAATGAGCAGTTCTTC
CDR3aa: CASSWKVGNEQFF

j_gene: TRBJ1-4
v_gene: TRBV5-1
d_gene: NA
abundance: many
CDR3nt: TGCGCCAGCAGCTTGTCTTCGCCCGAAGAAAAACTGTTTTTT
CDR3aa: CASSLSSPEEKLFF

j_gene: TRBJ2-1
v_gene: TRBV28
d_gene: TRBD2
abundance: many
CDR3nt: TGTGCCAGCAGAAGAGCGGGAAATGGGAATGAGCAGTTCTTC
CDR3aa: CASRRAGNGNEQFF

j_gene: TRBJ1-6
v_gene: TRBV20-1
d_gene: NA
abundance: many
CDR3nt: TGCAGTGCTAAACAGGGCTCAGGAAATTCACCCCTCCACTTT
CDR3aa: CSAKQGSGNSPLHF

j_gene: TRBJ1-5
v_gene: TRBV20-1
d_gene: NA
abundance: few
CDR3nt: TGCAGTGCTAGAGCAGGGGTCGGGATGGGTCAGCCCCAGCATTTT
CDR3aa: CSARAGVGMGQPQHF

j_gene: TRBJ1-5
v_gene: TRBV12-3/TRBV12-4
d_gene: NA
abundance: many
CDR3nt: TGTGCCAGCAGTTTAAGTGGTGACAATCAGCCCCAGCATTTT
CDR3aa: CASSLSGDNQPQHF

j_gene: TRBJ2-7
v_gene: TRBV15
d_gene: TRBD2
abundance: NA
CDR3nt: TGTGCCACCAGCAGAGATCCTAGCGGGAAAGAGCAGTACTTC
CDR3aa: CATSRDPSGKEQYF